The 15 T cell receptor beta chains below were found in one sample sequenced in a study of response to subunit inactivated influenza vaccine. A single record per CDR3 protein comes from TCRdb applying MiXCR to the RT-PCR reads. The top ten clones hold roughly 10% of a sample with 500,000 to 600,000 distinct CDR3 sequences, about 10% of them seen once. Specimen: PBMCs from blood, collected on the day of vaccination. The source is a man between 45 and 60 years old who received an inactivated influenza vaccine.

This chain connects TRBV7-2 to TRBJ1-2; D is unresolved. The CDR3 extends over 13 amino acids. Trimming left V 5 bases short and J 8 bases short, with 15 bases between. CDR1 is SGHTA, CDR2 FQGNSA, per germline. CDR3 sequence: CASSTGGMRGYTF. DNA for the CDR3: TGTGCCAGCAGCACGGGAGGGATGAGAGGCTACACCTTC.

This clonotype was seen a few times. As DNA, the CDR3 is TGTGCCAGCAAGCGGGGGATGGACTACAATGAGCAGTTCTTC. It encodes CASKRGMDYNEQFF. V usage is TRBV6-1 and J usage is TRBJ2-1; 8 positions agree with TRBD2. The germline V gene encodes CDR1 MNHNS and CDR2 SASEGT. The CDR3 has 14 residues. With 7 bases clipped from V and 3 bases from J, the junction kept 5 bases outside the gene matches.

This clonotype was counted a few times. The J gene is TRBJ2-4, the V gene TRBV2; the match to TRBD2 covers 7 bases. CDR1 is SNHLY, CDR2 FYNNEI, per germline. CDR3 length equals 15 residues. V lost 5 bases, J lost 5 bases, and 9 bases stayed unmatched. DNA of the CDR3: TGTGCCAGCAGTAGACTAACTAGCGAGGAAAACATTCAGTACTTC. Encoded protein: CASSRLTSEENIQYF. Combining the CDR3 with reference TRBV2 and TRBJ2-4 gives the whole variable domain EPEVTQTPSHQVTQMGQEVILRCVPISNHLYFYWYRQILGQKVEFLVSFYNNEISEKSEIFDDQFSVERPDGSNFTLKIRSTKLEDSAMYFCASSRLTSEENIQYFGAGTRLSVL.

This chain connects TRBV4-3 to TRBJ2-3; 8 nucleotides agree with TRBD1. J lost 3 bases, V lost 3 bases, and 8 bases had no gene match. CDR1 and CDR2 from the germline V gene are LGHNA and YSLEER. There are 16 residues in the CDR3. The CDR3 sequence is CASSHNPGGATDTQYF. CDR3 nucleotides: TGCGCCAGCAGCCACAATCCAGGGGGCGCGACAGATACGCAGTATTTT.

This clonotype has a handful of counts. The V and J genes are TRBV7-8 and TRBJ2-3; D not certain. CDR3 length: 14 residues. V was trimmed by 7 bases and J by 2 bases, leaving 13 bases between them. Germline V lookup: CDR1 SGHVS, CDR2 FQNEAQ. This CDR3 reads CASTRGGFTDTQYF. CDR3 nucleotide sequence: TGTGCCAGCACGCGAGGTGGTTTCACAGATACGCAGTATTTT.

The rearrangement links TRBV15 to TRBJ2-7; 11 positions match TRBD2. The CDR3 loop spans 16 amino acids. V was pared by 8 bases and J by 0 bases, with 9 bases of the junction left unmatched. Germline CDR1 LNHNV, CDR2 YYDKDF (reference sequence). The CDR3: CATPSGLAGSSYEQYF. CDR3 nucleotide sequence: TGTGCCACCCCCTCCGGACTAGCGGGTTCCTCCTACGAGCAGTACTTC. Combining the CDR3 with reference TRBV15 and TRBJ2-7 gives the whole variable domain DAMVIQNPRYQVTQFGKPVTLSCSQTLNHNVMYWYQQKSSQAPKLLFHYYDKDFNNEADTPDNFQSRRPNTSFCFLDIRSPGLGDTAMYLCATPSGLAGSSYEQYFGPGTRLTVT.

This clonotype was counted a few times. The chain carries TRBV30 and TRBJ2-7; no definite D call. CDR1 GTSNPN and CDR2 SVGIG come from the germline V gene (reference sequence). This CDR3 contains 13 residues. V was cut by 3 bases and J by 7 bases, with 16 bases left in between. The CDR3: CAWSPGAGWEQYF. The CDR3 DNA reads as TGTGCCTGGAGCCCAGGCGCCGGGTGGGAGCAGTACTTC.

This chain links TRBV7-2 with TRBJ2-1; TRBD1 matches at 8 bases. V dropped 1 base and J dropped 5; count of bases not matched to a gene: 4. Germline V gene data show CDR1 as SGHTA and CDR2 as FQGNSA. CDR3 length equals 15 residues. As DNA, the CDR3 is TGTGCCAGCAGCTTAGATGGACAGGGCAACAATGAGCAGTTCTTC. This sequence encodes CASSLDGQGNNEQFF.

This clonotype turned up a few times. The chain uses TRBV29-1 and TRBJ2-5; D might be TRBD2 (6 bases). Trimming left V 4 bases short and J 1 base short, with 13 bases between. Per germline, CDR1 SQVTM and CDR2 ANQGSEA. This CDR3 region has 14 residues. Here the CDR3 reads CSVVNRRAQETQYF. The CDR3, as DNA: TGCAGCGTTGTGAACAGGAGGGCCCAAGAGACCCAGTACTTC.

This clonotype was seen more than once but under ten times. The chain couples TRBV7-2 to TRBJ2-5; D not resolved. Germline CDR1 is SGHTA and CDR2 is FQGNSA. The CDR3 extends over 11 amino acids. V gave up 7 bases and J gave up 5 bases, with 8 bases separating them. The CDR3, as DNA: TGTGCCAGCACCCTAAAGGAGACCCAGTACTTC. It is translated as CASTLKETQYF.

In its sample, this clonotype was seen a few times. The rearrangement joins TRBV30 to TRBJ2-5, with no clear D. This CDR3 has 14 residues. V lost 0 bases and J lost 2, with 10 bases in between. From germline, CDR1 is GTSNPN and CDR2 SVGIG (reference sequence). The CDR3 nucleotides read TGTGCCTGGAGTGTACAGAACTCGCAAGAGACCCAGTACTTC. Translating it yields CAWSVQNSQETQYF.

V gene TRBV20-1 combines with J gene TRBJ2-4; 13 bases align to TRBD2. Germline V gene lookup returns CDR1 DFQATT and CDR2 SNEGSKA (reference sequence). The CDR3 has 14 amino acids. Trimming at V came to 6 bases and at J to 5 bases, leaving 4 bases not matched to a gene. The CDR3 sequence is CSAWTSGRQNIQYF. The CDR3 coding sequence is TGCAGTGCGTGGACTAGCGGGAGACAAAACATTCAGTACTTC.

CDR3 region: CAITRGTGSYEQYF. In DNA form, the CDR3 reads TGTGCCATCACTCGAGGGACAGGCTCCTACGAGCAGTACTTC. The rearrangement uses TRBV10-3 and TRBJ2-7, with 8 bases identical to TRBD1. The V gene end was trimmed by 7 bases and the J gene end by 0 bases; junction bases not matched to a gene: 5. The CDR3 loop spans 14 amino acids. The germline V gene has CDR1 ENHRY and CDR2 SYGVKD.

In its sample, this clonotype was seen a few times. This sequence joins TRBV7-2 and TRBJ2-3; D could derive from TRBD1 or TRBD2 (5 bases each). Germline CDR1 and CDR2: SGHTA and FQGNSA. V was trimmed by 0 bases and J by 11 bases, leaving 18 bases between them. The CDR3 extends over 15 amino acids. CDR3 in DNA: TGTGCCAGCAGCTTAGCGGCTGACCCGGGGCCCGGGCAGTATTTT. This translates into CASSLAADPGPGQYF.

This clonotype was detected a few times. This chain connects TRBV4-1 to TRBJ2-5; 15 bases fit TRBD2. Losses at the gene ends were 4 bases for V and 5 bases for J; bases not matched to a gene: 2. Germline CDR1 MGHRA, CDR2 YSYEKL. The CDR3 is made up of 15 amino acids. The CDR3, as DNA: TGCGCCAGCAGCCTAGGGACTAGCGGGAGGGAGACCCAGTACTTC. Protein: CASSLGTSGRETQYF.